These 28 T cell receptor beta chains were all obtained from the same sample, sequenced in a study of regulatory T cells in long-lasting Graves disease. According to the study, TCR beta libraries were built with iRepertoire HTBI primers and CDR3-region Arm-PCR. TCRdb called the multiplex PCR reads again in MiXCR, with one record for every CDR3 protein. Here the sample spans 200,000 to 250,000 distinct CDR3 sequences, over 20% being singletons. Time point in this sample: newly diagnosed GD, antithyroid drugs for less than 3 months. Preparation of the TCR library used RNA extracted from PBMCs. The sample was peripheral blood mononuclear cells (PBMCs), taken at new diagnosis, from a patient treated with antithyroid drugs. These receptors all come from a female donor with Graves disease.

This clonotype has ten or more counts. The rearrangement uses TRBV20-1 and TRBJ2-1; 12 positions agree with TRBD2. From germline, CDR1 is DFQATT and CDR2 SNEGSKA (reference sequence). V gave up 2 bases and J gave up 2 bases; unmatched junction bases: 7. The CDR3 loop spans 17 amino acids. CDR3 DNA sequence: TGCAGTGCTAGACTAGCGGGAGGGCCGCTGGCCTACAATGAGCAGTTCTTC. It specifies CSARLAGGPLAYNEQFF.

This clonotype has at least ten counts. The chain uses TRBV29-1 and TRBJ2-7, with D perhaps matching TRBD1 (6 bases). The germline CDR1 and CDR2 sequences are SQVTM and ANQGSEA. The V gene lost 7 bases and the J gene lost 6 bases, with 16 bases spanning the gap. There are 12 residues in the CDR3. CDR3 region: CSATGLSPEQYF. Here the CDR3 DNA reads TGCAGCGCAACAGGGTTGTCTCCCGAGCAGTACTTC.

This clonotype occurred many times. The gene calls are TRBV12-3 or TRBV12-4 and TRBJ1-4; D call uncertain. V shed 7 bases and J shed 4 bases, with 10 bases lying between them. The CDR3 contains 13 residues. The CDR3 spells CASTNVHNEKLFF. Written as DNA, the CDR3 is TGTGCCAGCACCAACGTCCATAATGAAAAACTGTTTTTT.

Regarding this clonotype: A much larger clone differs by one base, so this may be a read error. The conserved phenylalanine or tryptophan is not found at the CDR3 terminus, so this likely reflects a read error. The V call is TRBV11-2, the J call TRBJ1-1; D is undetermined. The V and J ends lost 1 base and 9 bases respectively, with 9 bases between them. The CDR3 covers 12 residues. Germline V CDR1 and CDR2: SGHAT, FQNNGV. The CDR3 is CASSLGQNQAFL. CDR3 sequence (DNA): TGTGCCAGCAGCTTAGGGCAGAACCAAGCTTTCCTT.

In this sample, this clonotype turned up a few times. V is TRBV20-1 and J is TRBJ1-6; 7 bases align to TRBD1. The length of the CDR3 is 13 residues. The germline V gene encodes CDR1 DFQATT and CDR2 SNEGSKA (reference sequence). Trimming at V came to 5 bases and at J to 6 bases, leaving 4 bases not matched to a gene. The CDR3 spells CSAGDSSNSPLHF. CDR3 nucleotide sequence: TGCAGTGCTGGGGACAGTTCTAATTCACCCCTCCACTTT.

This clonotype was observed many times. The chain combines TRBV20-1 with TRBJ1-1; the D is unclear. V was trimmed by 3 bases and J by 4 bases, leaving 12 bases between them. This CDR3 region has 13 residues. Germline values: CDR1 DFQATT, CDR2 SNEGSKA (reference sequence). In DNA, the CDR3 is TGCAGTGCTAGCGAGACACCGGGCACTGAAGCTTTCTTT. It is translated as CSASETPGTEAFF.

The chain couples TRBV29-1 to TRBJ2-3; no definite D call. The CDR3 spans 11 residues. V lost 3 bases to trimming and J lost 5 bases, with 6 bases between them. Germline loops: CDR1 SQVTM, CDR2 ANQGSEA. CDR3 protein: CSVEPGDTQYF. CDR3 bases: TGCAGCGTTGAGCCCGGAGATACGCAGTATTTT.

The CDR3 DNA reads as TGTGCCACCTCGGGGGTTAATAATTCACCCCTCCACTTT. It specifies CATSGVNNSPLHF. The chain recombines TRBV27 with TRBJ1-6, with D tentatively TRBD1 (5 bases). The CDR3 sequence is 13 residues long. Germline-derived CDR1 and CDR2 are MNHEY and SMNVEV (reference sequence). V lost 10 bases and J 5 bases, leaving 12 bases between the germline ends.

This clonotype showed up just a few times. V usage is TRBV5-1 and J usage is TRBJ1-1; D is unclear. The V and J ends lost 4 bases and 0 bases respectively, with 10 bases between them. There are 14 residues in the CDR3. Germline CDR1 SGHRS, CDR2 YFSETQ. The CDR3 bases are TGCGCCAGCAGCGGCGGGATTTTGAACACTGAAGCTTTCTTT. Translating it yields CASSGGILNTEAFF.

This clonotype was detected many times. The chain links TRBV12-3 or TRBV12-4 to TRBJ2-1; the match to TRBD2 covers 7 bases. This CDR3 is built from 14 residues. With V trimmed by 5 bases and J by 9 bases, 10 bases remained unmatched. CDR3 residues: CASSRAGMNTEQFF. The CDR3 DNA reads as TGTGCCAGCAGTAGAGCGGGGATGAACACTGAGCAGTTCTTC.

This clonotype was counted at least ten times. The chain carries TRBV6-1 and TRBJ1-6, with D uncertain. Trimming stripped 7 bases from V and 7 bases from J, with 5 bases between. Germline assignment: CDR1 MNHNS and CDR2 SASEGT. The CDR3 totals 11 residues. CDR3 protein: CASNTNSPLHF. The CDR3 coding sequence is TGTGCCAGCAACACGAATTCACCCCTCCACTTT.

This clonotype was detected many times. The CDR3 DNA is TGTGCCAGCAGCTTAGAACTGTCGGGAGTGACGAACATTCAGTACTTC. Translating gives CASSLELSGVTNIQYF. The V gene is TRBV11-2, the J gene TRBJ2-4, with D possibly matching TRBD2 (6 bases). Germline CDR1 SGHAT, CDR2 FQNNGV. The CDR3 consists of 16 residues. V lost 0 bases and J lost 7, with 16 bases in between.

This clonotype was picked up many times. This chain connects TRBV29-1 to TRBJ1-1; possibly TRBD1 for D (5 bases). The germline V gene has CDR1 SQVTM and CDR2 ANQGSEA. The CDR3 spans 13 residues. V dropped 8 bases and J dropped 3 bases, with 16 bases sitting between them. CDR3 sequence (DNA): TGCAGCATCCAGGGACTCCGGGACACTGAAGCTTTCTTT. The encoded protein is CSIQGLRDTEAFF.

At least ten counts were recorded for this clonotype. The V call is TRBV20-1, the J call TRBJ1-5, with a possible D match to TRBD1 (5 bases). The V gene lost 1 base and the J gene lost 6 bases, with 7 bases spanning the gap. From germline, CDR1 is DFQATT and CDR2 SNEGSKA (reference sequence). The CDR3 runs to 12 residues. The CDR3 reads CSARGGAQPQHF. DNA for the CDR3: TGCAGTGCTAGAGGTGGGGCTCAGCCCCAGCATTTT.

This clonotype occurred many times. The chain combines TRBV9 with TRBJ2-3; D unresolved. Between the trimmed V and J ends, which lost 4 bases and 0 bases, there was a span of 12 bases. The CDR3 covers 15 residues. Germline V gene sequence: CDR1 SGDLS, CDR2 YYNGEE. In DNA, the CDR3 is TGTGCCAGCAGCCTCGGACGGACCAGCACAGATACGCAGTATTTT. It specifies CASSLGRTSTDTQYF.

The chain recombines TRBV28 with TRBJ2-6; possibly TRBD1 for D (6 bases). The germline gives CDR1 MDHEN, CDR2 SYDVKM. The CDR3 covers 17 residues. V dropped 7 bases and J dropped 1 base, with 17 bases sitting between them. CDR3 bases: TGTGCCAGCACCGCTAGGGACACAGGATCTGGGGCCAACGTCCTGACTTTC. Amino acid sequence: CASTARDTGSGANVLTF.

The chain employs TRBV19 and TRBJ2-1; 9 bases match TRBD1. Looked up from germline, CDR1 is LNHDA and CDR2 is SQIVND (reference sequence). Trimming removed 3 bases from V and 8 bases from J; junction bases left unmatched: 8. The CDR3 covers 15 residues. CDR3 nucleotides: TGTGCCAGTAGTATTCCAGGACAGGGGTCTGATGAGCAGTTCTTC. Encoded protein: CASSIPGQGSDEQFF. Combining the CDR3 with reference TRBV19 and TRBJ2-1 gives the whole variable domain DGGITQSPKYLFRKEGQNVTLSCEQNLNHDAMYWYRQDPGQGLRLIYYSQIVNDFQKGDIAEGYSVSREKKESFPLTVTSAQKNPTAFYLCASSIPGQGSDEQFFGPGTRLTVL.

In its sample, this clonotype was seen many times. Being one base from a much bigger clone, this may be a read error. The V gene is TRBV18, the J gene TRBJ2-3; D is unresolved. Per germline, CDR1 KGHSH and CDR2 LQKENI. The CDR3 length is 14 residues. Trimming took 1 base from V and 3 from J, leaving 8 bases between them. The CDR3: CASSPQTFTDTQYF. The CDR3, as DNA: TGTGCCAGCTCACCACAGACTTTTACAGATACGCAGTATTTT.

This clonotype has only a few counts. The V gene is TRBV19, the J gene TRBJ2-5, with 9 bases fitting TRBD1. J gave up 5 bases and V 1 base, and 5 bases lay outside the gene matches. The CDR3 is 15 amino acids. Germline V gene lookup returns CDR1 LNHDA and CDR2 SQIVND (reference sequence). The CDR3 DNA sequence: TGTGCCAGTAGTATAGGAGGGACAGGGAGTGAGACCCAGTACTTC. Encoded protein: CASSIGGTGSETQYF.

The V gene is TRBV6-2 or TRBV6-3, the J gene TRBJ2-5, with TRBD2 matching over 8 bases. The ends lost 5 bases at V and 5 bases at J; junction bases unmatched: 7. Germline V lookup: CDR1 MNHEY, CDR2 SVGEGT. The CDR3 spans 14 residues. The CDR3 reads CASSRSGVLETQYF. The CDR3 bases are TGTGCCAGCAGTCGTAGCGGGGTCCTGGAGACCCAGTACTTC.

The sample holds many counts of this clonotype. DNA for the CDR3: TGTGCCAGCAGCTTAGGTGACAGGGGGCTCTACGAGCAGTACTTC. Encoded protein: CASSLGDRGLYEQYF. The chain joins TRBV7-9 to TRBJ2-7; TRBD1 matches at 10 bases. V dropped 1 base and J dropped 3; count of bases not matched to a gene: 3. This CDR3 comprises 15 residues. From germline, CDR1 is SEHNR and CDR2 FQNEAQ (reference sequence).

This clonotype was detected ten times or more. This chain uses TRBV11-2 with TRBJ1-2, with D possibly TRBD1 on 5 matching bases. The CDR3 contains 13 residues. Trimming stripped 5 bases from V and 7 bases from J, with 14 bases between. Looked up from germline, CDR1 is SGHAT and CDR2 is FQNNGV. CDR3 nucleotide sequence: TGTGCCAGCAGCCCCACCCGGGGGGGTGGCTACACCTTC. Translation gives CASSPTRGGGYTF.

The chain carries TRBV15 and TRBJ1-2; no clear D gene. Germline lookup yields CDR1 LNHNV and CDR2 YYDKDF (reference sequence). V shed 8 bases and J shed 6 bases, with 16 bases lying between them. The CDR3 is 13 residues long. CDR3 sequence: CATALGLRDGYTF. The CDR3 bases are TGTGCCACCGCTCTAGGTTTGAGGGATGGCTACACCTTC. Full variable domain (rest looked up from reference TRBV15 and TRBJ1-2): DAMVIQNPRYQVTQFGKPVTLSCSQTLNHNVMYWYQQKSSQAPKLLFHYYDKDFNNEADTPDNFQSRRPNTSFCFLDIRSPGLGDTAMYLCATALGLRDGYTFGSGTRLTVV.

The gene calls are TRBV4-2 and TRBJ2-2; a possible D gene is TRBD1 (5 bases). V was trimmed by 5 bases and J by 6 bases, leaving 22 bases between them. The V gene's germline CDR1 is LGHNA and CDR2 YNFKEQ. This CDR3 comprises 17 residues. In nucleotides, the CDR3 is TGTGCCAGCAGCACCCTCCCCAGGGTTAGGACGGCCGGGGAGCTGTTTTTT. This codes for CASSTLPRVRTAGELFF.

This clonotype was picked up many times. The chain links TRBV4-3 to TRBJ1-2; tentative D call: TRBD1 (5 bases). In germline, CDR1 is LGHNA, CDR2 YSLEER. The CDR3 has 14 residues. V was trimmed by 0 bases and J by 5 bases, leaving 10 bases between them. CDR3 coding DNA: TGCGCCAGCAGCCAAGAAGGGGCGAGATATGGCTACACCTTC. Translated: CASSQEGARYGYTF.

This clonotype was recorded many times. The J gene is TRBJ2-5, the V gene TRBV9, with TRBD2 matching over 7 bases. CDR1 and CDR2 (germline): SGDLS, YYNGEE. This CDR3 contains 15 residues. V lost 0 bases and J lost 5; bases outside the gene matches: 7. CDR3 coding DNA: TGTGCCAGCAGCGTAGAACCGGGAGCGGGGGAGACCCAGTACTTC. Protein: CASSVEPGAGETQYF. Full variable domain (outside the CDR3, taken from reference TRBV9 and TRBJ2-5): DSGVTQTPKHLITATGQRVTLRCSPRSGDLSVYWYQQSLDQGLQFLIQYYNGEERAKGNILERFSAQQFPDLHSELNLSSLELGDSALYFCASSVEPGAGETQYFGPGTRLLVL.

This clonotype was observed at least ten times. This chain joins TRBV7-3 and TRBJ2-2, with TRBD2 matching over 11 bases. The V and J ends lost 4 bases and 7 bases, in that order; junction bases with no gene match: 8. This CDR3 comprises 16 residues. Germline-derived CDR1 and CDR2 are SGHTA and FQGTGA. CDR3 protein: CASSSLAGGPRGELFF. As DNA, the CDR3 is TGTGCCAGCAGCTCCTTAGCGGGGGGGCCACGCGGGGAGCTGTTTTTT. Together with reference TRBV7-3 and TRBJ2-2, the CDR3 gives the full variable domain: GAGVSQTPSNKVTEKGKYVELRCDPISGHTALYWYRQSLGQGPEFLIYFQGTGAADDSGLPNDRFFAVRPEGSVSTLKIQRTERGDSAVYLCASSSLAGGPRGELFFGEGSRLTVL.

This clonotype showed up many times. The chain carries TRBV7-7 and TRBJ1-6; possibly TRBD1 for D (6 bases). Deletions cut 5 bases from V and 7 bases from J, with 15 bases between. The CDR3 is made up of 15 amino acids. The germline V gene encodes CDR1 SSHAT and CDR2 FNYEAQ (reference sequence). The CDR3 nucleotides read TGTGCCAGCAGCCGTTCGGGGGGGCAAAATTCACCCCTCCACTTT. Its protein product is CASSRSGGQNSPLHF. The variable domain in full, completed from reference TRBV7-7 and TRBJ1-6, reads GAGVSQSPRYKVTKRGQDVTLRCDPISSHATLYWYQQALGQGPEFLTYFNYEAQPDKSGLPSDRFSAERPEGSISTLTIQRTEQRDSAMYRCASSRSGGQNSPLHFGNGTRLTVT.